This is a list of T cell receptor beta chains from one sample in a study of blood T cell repertoires in COVID-19. Sequencing used immunoSEQ multiplex PCR; TCRdb keeps in-frame clones, though not all of them. Among approximately 140,000 clones listed, over 75% were seen once. The sequenced material came from peripheral blood. These receptors originate from a woman in her sixties or seventies with COVID-19, enrolled during active disease. The CDR3 runs from the conserved cysteine through the conserved F or W. A D gene is named only where the DNA matches it firmly. Only part of the rows carry a size: once, few, many, or a class if the clone is expanded.

V gene: TRBV9
J gene: TRBJ1-3
D gene: TRBD1
clone size: -
CDR3 length: 16
CDR3 protein: CASSVGDRGGGNTIYF
CDR3 DNA: TGTGCCAGCAGCGTAGGGGACAGGGGAGGCGGAAACACCATATATTTT

V gene: TRBV18
J gene: TRBJ2-5
D gene: TRBD1
clone size: -
CDR3 length: 16
CDR3 protein: CASSPGTGSVFETQYF
CDR3 DNA: TGTGCCAGCTCACCTGGGACAGGGTCGGTTTTTGAGACCCAGTACTTC

V gene: TRBV4-3
J gene: TRBJ2-5
D gene: TRBD2
clone size: -
CDR3 length: 15
CDR3 protein: CASSRGLAGGETQYF
CDR3 DNA: TGCGCCAGCAGCCGTGGACTAGCGGGGGGGGAGACCCAGTACTTC

V gene: TRBV11-3
J gene: TRBJ2-1
D gene: -
clone size: once
CDR3 length: 16
CDR3 protein: CASSLGPLGLNNEQFF
CDR3 DNA: TGTGCCAGCAGCTTAGGCCCGTTGGGGCTTAACAATGAGCAGTTCTTC

V gene: TRBV4-3
J gene: TRBJ1-3
D gene: -
clone size: -
CDR3 length: 15
CDR3 protein: CASSQDRTPGNTIYF
CDR3 DNA: TGCGCCAGCAGCCAAGATCGGACTCCTGGAAACACCATATATTTT

V gene: TRBV7-3
J gene: TRBJ2-1
D gene: TRBD2
clone size: once
CDR3 length: 16
CDR3 protein: CASSSQSGGTYNEQFF
CDR3 DNA: TGTGCCAGCAGCTCCCAAAGCGGGGGGACTTACAATGAGCAGTTCTTC

V gene: TRBV3-1/TRBV3-2
J gene: TRBJ1-2
D gene: TRBD1
clone size: -
CDR3 length: 15
CDR3 protein: CASSLQGTGDYGYTF
CDR3 DNA: TGTGCCAGCAGCCTCCAAGGGACAGGGGACTATGGCTACACCTTC

V gene: TRBV7-9
J gene: TRBJ2-7
D gene: TRBD1
clone size: -
CDR3 length: 14
CDR3 protein: CASSPGTGSYEQYF
CDR3 DNA: TGTGCCAGTAGTCCCGGGACAGGGAGCTACGAGCAGTACTTC

V gene: TRBV5-5
J gene: TRBJ2-1
D gene: TRBD1
clone size: -
CDR3 length: 14
CDR3 protein: CASSFRTGIDEQFF
CDR3 DNA: TGTGCCAGCAGCTTTCGGACAGGGATCGATGAGCAGTTCTTC

V gene: TRBV7-2
J gene: TRBJ2-7
D gene: TRBD2
clone size: -
CDR3 length: 13
CDR3 protein: CASSLSGIYEQYF
CDR3 DNA: TGTGCCAGCAGCTTGAGCGGGATCTACGAGCAGTACTTC

V gene: TRBV4-3
J gene: TRBJ2-3
D gene: TRBD2
clone size: -
CDR3 length: 16
CDR3 protein: CASSQDSGEFTDTQYF
CDR3 DNA: TGCGCCAGCAGCCAAGACAGCGGGGAGTTCACAGATACGCAGTATTTT

V gene: TRBV7-8
J gene: TRBJ1-2
D gene: TRBD1
clone size: -
CDR3 length: 18
CDR3 protein: CASSLVIRSAGGHYGYTF
CDR3 DNA: TGTGCCAGCAGCTTAGTAATCAGATCGGCAGGGGGCCACTATGGCTACACCTTC

V gene: TRBV19
J gene: TRBJ2-2
D gene: -
clone size: -
CDR3 length: 14
CDR3 protein: CASRGGSGTGELFF
CDR3 DNA: TGTGCCAGCCGAGGGGGTAGCGGGACCGGGGAGCTGTTTTTT

V gene: TRBV6-2/TRBV6-3
J gene: TRBJ1-2
D gene: -
clone size: -
CDR3 length: 13
CDR3 protein: CASSSVRFIGYTF
CDR3 DNA: TGTGCCAGCAGTTCCGTCAGGTTCATTGGCTACACCTTC

V gene: TRBV19
J gene: TRBJ1-2
D gene: TRBD1
clone size: -
CDR3 length: 13
CDR3 protein: CASSIPDRGDYTF
CDR3 DNA: TGTGCCAGTAGTATACCTGACAGGGGGGACTACACCTTC

V gene: TRBV4-2
J gene: TRBJ2-3
D gene: TRBD2
clone size: -
CDR3 length: 17
CDR3 protein: CASSQDQTSGATDTQYF
CDR3 DNA: TGTGCCAGCAGCCAAGATCAGACTAGCGGGGCCACAGATACGCAGTATTTT

V gene: TRBV7-9
J gene: TRBJ2-5
D gene: TRBD1
clone size: -
CDR3 length: 15
CDR3 protein: CASSLMSGGEETQYF
CDR3 DNA: TGTGCCAGCAGCTTGATGTCAGGGGGCGAGGAGACCCAGTACTTC

V gene: TRBV12-3/TRBV12-4
J gene: TRBJ2-5
D gene: -
clone size: once
CDR3 length: 11
CDR3 protein: CASSLRETQYF
CDR3 DNA: TGTGCCAGCAGTTTGAGGGAGACCCAGTACTTC

V gene: TRBV5-1
J gene: TRBJ1-1
D gene: TRBD1
clone size: -
CDR3 length: 15
CDR3 protein: CASSRQGVMNTEAFF
CDR3 DNA: TGCGCCAGCAGTAGACAGGGAGTAATGAACACTGAAGCTTTCTTT

V gene: TRBV7-8
J gene: TRBJ1-5
D gene: -
clone size: few
CDR3 length: 15
CDR3 protein: CASSIKRVSNQPQHF
CDR3 DNA: TGTGCCAGCAGCATAAAGAGAGTTAGCAATCAGCCCCAGCATTTT

V gene: TRBV29-1
J gene: TRBJ2-5
D gene: TRBD2
clone size: -
CDR3 length: 14
CDR3 protein: CSVGGTSNQETQYF
CDR3 DNA: TGCAGCGTTGGCGGGACTAGCAACCAAGAGACCCAGTACTTC

V gene: TRBV7-3
J gene: TRBJ2-1
D gene: -
clone size: -
CDR3 length: 19
CDR3 protein: CASSLRPLSAGSSYNEQFF
CDR3 DNA: TGTGCCAGCAGCTTAAGGCCGTTGTCGGCGGGCAGCTCCTACAATGAGCAGTTCTTC

V gene: TRBV7-6
J gene: TRBJ1-2
D gene: -
clone size: -
CDR3 length: 13
CDR3 protein: CASSSPSNYGYTF
CDR3 DNA: TGTGCCAGCAGCTCCCCGTCTAACTATGGCTACACCTTC

V gene: TRBV4-3
J gene: TRBJ2-6
D gene: -
clone size: -
CDR3 length: 15
CDR3 protein: CASSQEAGGSNVLTF
CDR3 DNA: TGCGCCAGCAGCCAAGAGGCTGGAGGGTCCAACGTCCTGACTTTC

V gene: TRBV3-1/TRBV3-2
J gene: TRBJ2-7
D gene: -
clone size: -
CDR3 length: 13
CDR3 protein: CASSQDRIYEQYF
CDR3 DNA: TGTGCCAGCAGCCAAGACAGGATCTACGAGCAGTACTTC

V gene: TRBV5-1
J gene: TRBJ2-7
D gene: -
clone size: -
CDR3 length: 14
CDR3 protein: CASSLGVLGGEQYF
CDR3 DNA: TGCGCCAGCAGCTTGGGAGTATTAGGAGGCGAGCAGTACTTC

V gene: TRBV2
J gene: TRBJ2-3
D gene: -
clone size: -
CDR3 length: 14
CDR3 protein: CASSDAYVADTQYF
CDR3 DNA: TGTGCCAGCAGTGACGCGTATGTTGCAGATACGCAGTATTTT

V gene: TRBV9
J gene: TRBJ2-7
D gene: TRBD2
clone size: -
CDR3 length: 15
CDR3 protein: CASSAGPLAFREQYF
CDR3 DNA: TGTGCCAGCAGCGCCGGGCCACTAGCGTTCCGCGAGCAGTACTTC

V gene: TRBV18
J gene: TRBJ1-1
D gene: -
clone size: -
CDR3 length: 13
CDR3 protein: CASSSDLNTEAFF
CDR3 DNA: TGTGCCAGCTCATCTGACTTAAACACTGAAGCTTTCTTT

V gene: TRBV2
J gene: TRBJ1-2
D gene: -
clone size: -
CDR3 length: 14
CDR3 protein: CASSDSRANYGYTF
CDR3 DNA: TGTGCCAGCAGTGACTCACGGGCTAACTATGGCTACACCTTC

V gene: TRBV27
J gene: TRBJ1-3
D gene: -
clone size: few
CDR3 length: 14
CDR3 protein: CASRSFEVGNTIYF
CDR3 DNA: TGTGCCAGCAGGTCCTTTGAGGTTGGAAACACCATATATTTT

V gene: TRBV10-2
J gene: TRBJ1-4
D gene: -
clone size: -
CDR3 length: 14
CDR3 protein: CASSDRATNEKLFF
CDR3 DNA: TGCGCCAGCAGTGACAGGGCCACTAATGAAAAACTGTTTTTT

V gene: TRBV9
J gene: TRBJ2-1
D gene: -
clone size: -
CDR3 length: 14
CDR3 protein: CASTSGRGNNEQFF
CDR3 DNA: TGTGCCAGCACCTCCGGCAGGGGTAACAATGAGCAGTTCTTC

V gene: TRBV5-4
J gene: TRBJ2-2
D gene: TRBD1
clone size: -
CDR3 length: 18
CDR3 protein: CASSQRQGAGSNTGELFF
CDR3 DNA: TGTGCCAGCAGCCAAAGACAGGGGGCGGGATCGAACACCGGGGAGCTGTTTTTT

V gene: TRBV28
J gene: TRBJ2-2
D gene: -
clone size: -
CDR3 length: 15
CDR3 protein: CASRPGGVNTGELFF
CDR3 DNA: TGTGCCAGCAGGCCCGGCGGGGTGAACACCGGGGAGCTGTTTTTT

V gene: TRBV29-1
J gene: TRBJ2-5
D gene: TRBD1
clone size: -
CDR3 length: 16
CDR3 protein: CSVEGPGGGTQETQYF
CDR3 DNA: TGCAGCGTTGAAGGCCCAGGGGGCGGCACACAAGAGACCCAGTACTTC

V gene: TRBV10-1
J gene: TRBJ2-1
D gene: -
clone size: once
CDR3 length: 16
CDR3 protein: CASSPLHRGGYNEQFF
CDR3 DNA: TGCGCCAGCAGTCCCCTGCACAGGGGAGGCTACAATGAGCAGTTCTTC

V gene: TRBV14
J gene: TRBJ1-3
D gene: -
clone size: -
CDR3 length: 15
CDR3 protein: CASSPQGIGGNTIYF
CDR3 DNA: TGTGCCAGCAGCCCTCAGGGAATTGGTGGAAACACCATATATTTT

V gene: TRBV21-1
J gene: TRBJ2-7
D gene: -
clone size: -
CDR3 length: 15
CDR3 protein: CASSRGTSEYYEQYF
CDR3 DNA: TGTGCCAGCAGCAGAGGGACTTCAGAATACTACGAGCAGTACTTC

V gene: TRBV19
J gene: TRBJ1-6
D gene: -
clone size: -
CDR3 length: 15
CDR3 protein: CASSPSTAYNSPLHF
CDR3 DNA: TGTGCCAGTAGCCCTTCGACAGCGTATAATTCACCCCTCCACTTT

V gene: TRBV5-3
J gene: TRBJ2-7
D gene: -
clone size: few
CDR3 length: 12
CDR3 protein: CARSCGPYEQYF
CDR3 DNA: TGTGCCAGAAGCTGTGGCCCCTACGAGCAGTACTTC

V gene: TRBV7-3
J gene: TRBJ1-1
D gene: -
clone size: -
CDR3 length: 13
CDR3 protein: CASSPPGRSEAFF
CDR3 DNA: TGTGCCAGCAGCCCGCCAGGTAGAAGTGAAGCTTTCTTT

V gene: TRBV7-2
J gene: TRBJ2-5
D gene: TRBD2
clone size: -
CDR3 length: 15
CDR3 protein: CASSLTSGGGETQYF
CDR3 DNA: TGTGCCAGCAGCTTAACTAGCGGGGGGGGAGAGACCCAGTACTTC

V gene: TRBV7-9
J gene: TRBJ2-3
D gene: -
clone size: -
CDR3 length: 16
CDR3 protein: CASSLALQGRTDTQYF
CDR3 DNA: TGTGCCAGCAGCTTAGCGCTACAGGGTAGGACAGATACGCAGTATTTT

V gene: TRBV6-5
J gene: TRBJ2-3
D gene: -
clone size: -
CDR3 length: 13
CDR3 protein: CASSPPPGDTQYF
CDR3 DNA: TGTGCCAGCAGCCCCCCGCCCGGAGATACGCAGTATTTT

V gene: TRBV5-4
J gene: TRBJ1-4
D gene: -
clone size: once
CDR3 length: 13
CDR3 protein: CASSLIGGEKLFF
CDR3 DNA: TGTGCCAGCAGCTTGATCGGAGGGGAAAAACTGTTTTTT

V gene: TRBV11-3
J gene: TRBJ2-1
D gene: -
clone size: once
CDR3 length: 14
CDR3 protein: CASSFEGGTNEQFF
CDR3 DNA: TGTGCCAGCAGTTTCGAGGGGGGGACCAATGAGCAGTTCTTC

V gene: TRBV7-9
J gene: TRBJ2-3
D gene: TRBD2
clone size: -
CDR3 length: 15
CDR3 protein: CASSLREDYTDTQYF
CDR3 DNA: TGTGCCAGCAGCTTACGGGAGGACTACACAGATACGCAGTATTTT

V gene: TRBV7-9
J gene: TRBJ2-1
D gene: -
clone size: -
CDR3 length: 11
CDR3 protein: CASPSSNEQFF
CDR3 DNA: TGTGCCAGCCCCTCGTCGAATGAGCAGTTCTTC